These 14 T cell receptor beta chains were all obtained from the same sample, sequenced in a study of PD-1 blockade in classical Hodgkin lymphoma. Sequenced by immunoSEQ multiplex PCR; TCRdb stores in-frame clones only, minus some. The sample yields 90,000 or so clones, 78% seen once. Time point here: cycle 4 day 1 (C4D1), after 6 weeks of nivolumab. Patients all relapsed after autologous stem cell transplantation, and there was variation in brentuximab vedotin exposure. The specimen comprised peripheral blood mononuclear cells (PBMCs), sampled before the fourth cycle of nivolumab. The receptors here all came from a human donor with classical Hodgkin lymphoma.

V is TRBV19 and J is TRBJ2-3; 9 bases map to TRBD1. V shed 11 bases, J shed 2 bases, and the junction held 5 bases outside the gene matches. The CDR3 runs to 13 residues. Germline-derived CDR1 and CDR2 are LNHDA and SQIVND (reference sequence). In DNA form, the CDR3 reads TGTGCCTTCCGGGACAGGGACACAGATACGCAGTATTTT. Translation: CAFRDRDTDTQYF.

This clone is a singleton in its sample. V is TRBV18 and J is TRBJ1-5; a possible D gene is TRBD1 (6 bases). This CDR3 spans 13 amino acids. Germline V gene lookup returns CDR1 KGHSH and CDR2 LQKENI. The ends were cut back, 8 bases at V and 4 bases at J, with 12 bases in the middle. CDR3 bases: TGTGCCAGCAAGGCAGGGGCTAATCAGCCCCAGCATTTT. Protein product: CASKAGANQPQHF.

The rearrangement uses TRBV7-9 and TRBJ2-1, with D possibly matching TRBD1 (6 bases). This CDR3 is 16 amino acids long. Looked up from germline, CDR1 is SEHNR and CDR2 is FQNEAQ (reference sequence). The germline V and J ends were trimmed by 0 bases and 5 bases, with 14 bases remaining between them. In DNA form, the CDR3 reads TGTGCCAGCAGCTTAGCGTACCAGGGGCGCAACAATGAGCAGTTCTTC. It yields the protein CASSLAYQGRNNEQFF.

The chain carries TRBV9 and TRBJ1-6; 9 bases agree with TRBD1. Trimming took 4 bases from V and 2 from J; bases not matched to a gene: 4. The CDR3 sequence is 16 residues long. Germline V gene data show CDR1 as SGDLS and CDR2 as YYNGEE. The DNA for the CDR3 is TGTGCCAGCAGCCCCGACAGGGGGGCCTATAATTCACCCCTCCACTTT. It is translated as CASSPDRGAYNSPLHF.

This chain joins TRBV6-6 and TRBJ1-6; D is undetermined. This CDR3 contains 11 residues. Germline assignment: CDR1 MNHNY and CDR2 SVGAGI (reference sequence). Trimming removed 4 bases at V and 10 bases at J, with 5 bases between. CDR3: CASSLGSPLHF. The CDR3, as DNA: TGTGCCAGCAGTTTAGGCTCACCCCTCCACTTT.

The V and J genes are TRBV9 and TRBJ2-3; 12 bases are shared with TRBD2. The CDR3 totals 17 residues. V shed 3 bases and J 2 bases; nucleotides not matched to a gene: 7. CDR1 is SGDLS and CDR2 is YYNGEE in the germline V gene. Here the CDR3 reads CASSAGTSGPFTDTQYF. DNA for the CDR3: TGTGCCAGCAGCGCTGGGACTAGCGGGCCCTTCACAGATACGCAGTATTTT. Supplemented by reference TRBV9 and TRBJ2-3, the full variable domain reads DSGVTQTPKHLITATGQRVTLRCSPRSGDLSVYWYQQSLDQGLQFLIQYYNGEERAKGNILERFSAQQFPDLHSELNLSSLELGDSALYFCASSAGTSGPFTDTQYFGPGTRLTVL.

The chain links TRBV27 to TRBJ2-5; TRBD2 is a possible D gene (6 bases). This CDR3 has 14 residues. CDR1 is MNHEY, CDR2 SMNVEV, per germline (reference sequence). V was pared by 5 bases and J by 5 bases, with 15 bases between. DNA of the CDR3: TGTGCCAGCAGTCCTCTTCGGCGGGGCGAGACCCAGTACTTC. Translated, it gives CASSPLRRGETQYF.

CDR3 in DNA: TGTGCTAGCCATTCTAACTATGGCTACACCTTC. It encodes CASHSNYGYTF. The V call is TRBV12-5, the J call TRBJ1-2; no reliable D call. The V gene's germline CDR1 is LGHNT and CDR2 FRNRAP. Trimming removed 9 bases from V and 0 bases from J, with 5 bases in between. The CDR3 contains 11 residues.

The chain is built from TRBV18 and TRBJ2-5; 8 nucleotides align to TRBD1. This CDR3 is 12 amino acids long. Per the germline V gene, CDR1 is KGHSH and CDR2 is LQKENI. V trimming: 5 bases; J trimming: 4 bases; junction bases outside the gene matches: 0. CDR3 in DNA: TGTGCCAGCTCAGACAGGGGAGAGACCCAGTACTTC. Its protein is CASSDRGETQYF.

V gene TRBV6-1 combines with J gene TRBJ1-3, with D uncertain. There are 16 residues in the CDR3. Between the trimmed V and J ends, which lost 1 base and 0 bases, there was a span of 10 bases. Germline lookup yields CDR1 MNHNS and CDR2 SASEGT. This chain's CDR3 is CASSEVVGSSGNTIYF. The CDR3 nucleotides are TGTGCCAGCAGTGAAGTTGTGGGAAGCTCTGGAAACACCATATATTTT.

This chain links TRBV28 with TRBJ2-3; TRBD2 agrees at 8 bases. There are 17 residues in the CDR3. J gave up 4 bases and V 2 bases, and 11 bases lay outside the gene matches. Germline V gene lookup returns CDR1 MDHEN and CDR2 SYDVKM. The CDR3 loop is CASSLGLAGLESDTQYF. CDR3 bases: TGTGCCAGCAGTTTAGGCCTAGCGGGCCTGGAGTCAGATACGCAGTATTTT.

J is TRBJ2-1 and V is TRBV5-1; perhaps TRBD2 as D (6 bases). The CDR3 extends over 15 amino acids. Germline CDR1 SGHRS, CDR2 YFSETQ. Trimming removed 0 bases at V and 0 bases at J, with 7 bases between. CDR3 DNA: TGCGCCAGCAGCTTGGACGGGAGCTCCTACAATGAGCAGTTCTTC. Its translation is CASSLDGSSYNEQFF. The complete variable domain, with remaining parts taken from reference TRBV5-1 and TRBJ2-1, reads KAGVTQTPRYLIKTRGQQVTLSCSPISGHRSVSWYQQTPGQGLQFLFEYFSETQRNKGNFPGRFSGRQFSNSRSEMNVSTLELGDSALYLCASSLDGSSYNEQFFGPGTRLTVL.

The count of this clone is one. The gene calls are TRBV7-7 and TRBJ1-1; D is undetermined. CDR3 size: 13 residues. V was clipped by 4 bases and J by 4 bases, with 10 bases between them. The V gene's germline CDR1 is SSHAT and CDR2 FNYEAQ (reference sequence). CDR3 in amino acids: CASSSLTITEAFF. CDR3 DNA: TGTGCCAGCAGCTCACTGACTATCACTGAAGCTTTCTTT. The variable domain in full, completed from reference TRBV7-7 and TRBJ1-1, reads GAGVSQSPRYKVTKRGQDVTLRCDPISSHATLYWYQQALGQGPEFLTYFNYEAQPDKSGLPSDRFSAERPEGSISTLTIQRTEQRDSAMYRCASSSLTITEAFFGQGTRLTVV.

CDR3 nucleotides: TGTGCCCGAGACAGGGGGCAAGGTGCAGATACGCAGTATTTT. Protein product: CARDRGQGADTQYF. The chain joins TRBV30 to TRBJ2-3; 10 bases align to TRBD1. The CDR3 runs to 14 residues. Losses at the gene ends were 8 bases for V and 4 bases for J; bases not matched to a gene: 9. Germline values: CDR1 GTSNPN, CDR2 SVGIG (reference sequence).